A selection of T cell receptor beta chains follows, all from one sample in a study of cytomegalovirus exposure and HLA in healthy donors. The data were produced by immunoSEQ multiplex PCR, yet TCRdb's version contains in-frame clones alone and is incomplete. The data contain tens of thousands of clones, approximately 61% of them singletons. Sequencing was carried out using PBMCs. The receptor set was obtained from a man between 45 and 60 years old in good health and CMV-seropositive. Each CDR3 is given with its conserved first and last residue. Each record gives: V gene, J gene, CDR3 length, CDR3 protein.

v_call: TRBV7-3; j_call: TRBJ2-6; cdr3_length: 13; cdr3_aa: CATSGAGANVLTF
v_call: TRBV4-2; j_call: TRBJ1-5; cdr3_length: 15; cdr3_aa: CASSQDDRVNQPQHF
v_call: TRBV7-8; j_call: TRBJ1-2; cdr3_length: 14; cdr3_aa: CASSTSRGPYGYTF
v_call: TRBV30; j_call: TRBJ2-5; cdr3_length: 12; cdr3_aa: CAWSLVSETQYF
v_call: TRBV6-5; j_call: TRBJ2-7; cdr3_length: 14; cdr3_aa: CASSYRDRWYEQYF
v_call: TRBV29-1; j_call: TRBJ2-2; cdr3_length: 14; cdr3_aa: CSARATGGTGELFF
v_call: TRBV30; j_call: TRBJ1-5; cdr3_length: 17; cdr3_aa: CAWSVAGRTLSNQPQHF
v_call: TRBV7-2; j_call: TRBJ2-3; cdr3_length: 16; cdr3_aa: CASSLVNRGSTDTQYF
v_call: TRBV30; j_call: TRBJ1-1; cdr3_length: 13; cdr3_aa: CAGRRQMNTEAFF
v_call: TRBV29-1; j_call: TRBJ1-3; cdr3_length: 13; cdr3_aa: CSARIPPGNTIYF
v_call: TRBV7-9; j_call: TRBJ2-3; cdr3_length: 15; cdr3_aa: CASSIGQGGGDTQYF
v_call: TRBV5-1; j_call: TRBJ2-7; cdr3_length: 14; cdr3_aa: CASSLTSAAYEQYF
v_call: TRBV5-6; j_call: TRBJ1-2; cdr3_length: 16; cdr3_aa: CASSLVGSPEVYGYTF
v_call: TRBV28; j_call: TRBJ2-1; cdr3_length: 16; cdr3_aa: CASSLFGRETGNEQFF
v_call: TRBV5-1; j_call: TRBJ2-7; cdr3_length: 15; cdr3_aa: CASSPTGGRSYEQYF
v_call: TRBV10-2; j_call: TRBJ1-1; cdr3_length: 14; cdr3_aa: CASSFGHLNTEAFF
v_call: TRBV30; j_call: TRBJ2-3; cdr3_length: 15; cdr3_aa: CAWSVLLAGTDTQYF
v_call: TRBV6-1; j_call: TRBJ1-5; cdr3_length: 14; cdr3_aa: CASLKGQAHQPQHF
v_call: TRBV15; j_call: TRBJ2-1; cdr3_length: 14; cdr3_aa: CATRAREAYNEQFF
v_call: TRBV30; j_call: TRBJ2-5; cdr3_length: 12; cdr3_aa: CAWSPTQETQYF
v_call: TRBV9; j_call: TRBJ2-3; cdr3_length: 11; cdr3_aa: CARSNADTQYF
v_call: TRBV2; j_call: TRBJ1-2; cdr3_length: 15; cdr3_aa: CASRNPLTGRYGYTF
v_call: TRBV11-2; j_call: TRBJ1-1; cdr3_length: 13; cdr3_aa: CASAQGGRTEAFF
v_call: TRBV29-1; j_call: TRBJ2-3; cdr3_length: 16; cdr3_aa: CSVEARDRGRRDTQYF
v_call: TRBV18; j_call: TRBJ1-2; cdr3_length: 15; cdr3_aa: CASSPQTGSYYGYTF
v_call: TRBV2; j_call: TRBJ2-7; cdr3_length: 13; cdr3_aa: CASSRDRVNEQYF
v_call: TRBV28; j_call: TRBJ1-3; cdr3_length: 17; cdr3_aa: CASSPPGSPGGGNTIYF
v_call: TRBV7-9; j_call: TRBJ1-4; cdr3_length: 16; cdr3_aa: CASSLAAQGAGEKLFF
v_call: TRBV5-1; j_call: TRBJ1-4; cdr3_length: 14; cdr3_aa: CASSLEDSDEKLFF
v_call: TRBV6-1; j_call: TRBJ1-1; cdr3_length: 14; cdr3_aa: CASSVNLGNTEAFF
v_call: TRBV13; j_call: TRBJ1-6; cdr3_length: 15; cdr3_aa: CASSIRDRANSPLHF
v_call: TRBV18; j_call: TRBJ2-7; cdr3_length: 15; cdr3_aa: CASSPNSRDPYEQYF
v_call: TRBV29-1; j_call: TRBJ2-7; cdr3_length: 10; cdr3_aa: CSVGSYEQYF
v_call: TRBV29-1; j_call: TRBJ2-3; cdr3_length: 15; cdr3_aa: CSATIGGPSTDTQYF
v_call: TRBV4-2; j_call: TRBJ1-5; cdr3_length: 14; cdr3_aa: CASSLQGFNQPQHF
v_call: TRBV6-5; j_call: TRBJ2-5; cdr3_length: 15; cdr3_aa: CASSPPGSLAQTQYF
v_call: TRBV25-1; j_call: TRBJ1-1; cdr3_length: 13; cdr3_aa: CASSEYTRTEAFF
v_call: TRBV27; j_call: TRBJ2-7; cdr3_length: 13; cdr3_aa: CASSRFRGYEQYF
v_call: TRBV4-2; j_call: TRBJ1-4; cdr3_length: 15; cdr3_aa: CASRSNSATNEKLFF
v_call: TRBV28; j_call: TRBJ2-3; cdr3_length: 13; cdr3_aa: CASSLNAGGTQYF
v_call: TRBV30; j_call: TRBJ1-1; cdr3_length: 13; cdr3_aa: CARREQMNTEAFF
v_call: TRBV7-8; j_call: TRBJ2-3; cdr3_length: 16; cdr3_aa: CASSLVAGGHTDTQYF
v_call: TRBV18; j_call: TRBJ2-5; cdr3_length: 15; cdr3_aa: CASSPGQNLQETQYF
v_call: TRBV18; j_call: TRBJ2-1; cdr3_length: 15; cdr3_aa: CASSLAGGPYNEQFF
v_call: TRBV6-1; j_call: TRBJ2-7; cdr3_length: 15; cdr3_aa: CASSEVWTVNFEQYF
v_call: TRBV28; j_call: TRBJ2-2; cdr3_length: 13; cdr3_aa: CASRGSLTGELFF
v_call: TRBV20-1; j_call: TRBJ1-2; cdr3_length: 8; cdr3_aa: CRPEGYTF
v_call: TRBV5-1; j_call: TRBJ1-2; cdr3_length: 14; cdr3_aa: CASSFEEGTYGYTF
v_call: TRBV9; j_call: TRBJ1-5; cdr3_length: 15; cdr3_aa: CASSVDWRDNQPQHF
v_call: TRBV27; j_call: TRBJ1-5; cdr3_length: 15; cdr3_aa: CASSAGTGGGQPQHF
v_call: TRBV10-3; j_call: TRBJ2-7; cdr3_length: 15; cdr3_aa: CAISDPDRVVAEQYF
v_call: TRBV7-8; j_call: TRBJ2-7; cdr3_length: 17; cdr3_aa: CASSLWGGTSGIYEQYF
v_call: TRBV5-4; j_call: TRBJ2-7; cdr3_length: 11; cdr3_aa: CASNRGSEQYF